Listed here are 5 T cell receptor beta chains from one sample, sequenced in a study of blood T cell repertoires in COVID-19. Clones were read by immunoSEQ multiplex PCR, and TCRdb kept only the in-frame ones, dropping some. The sample lists over 250,000 clones; over 75% were seen once. Source material: peripheral blood. The source of these receptors is a human donor in a cohort sampled during active COVID-19.

The chain employs TRBV7-2 and TRBJ2-5; maybe TRBD1 (6 bases). This CDR3 region has 13 residues. From germline, CDR1 is SGHTA and CDR2 FQGNSA. V was trimmed by 3 bases and J by 5 bases, leaving 10 bases between them. CDR3: CASSFDRWETQYF. CDR3 DNA: TGTGCCAGCAGCTTCGACAGGTGGGAGACCCAGTACTTC.

This clone was counted once. V and J are TRBV18 and TRBJ2-1; 11 nucleotides agree with TRBD2. CDR3 length: 15 residues. The ends lost 6 bases at V and 8 bases at J; junction bases unmatched: 9. Looked up from germline, CDR1 is KGHSH and CDR2 is LQKENI. Here the CDR3 reads CASSPTSGSEDEQFF. DNA for the CDR3: TGTGCCAGCTCGCCTACTAGCGGGAGCGAGGATGAGCAGTTCTTC.

This clone was seen only once. CDR3 DNA: TGTGCCAGCAGCCGTGGGGGGTCTGGGGCCAACGTCCTGACTTTC. Translating it yields CASSRGGSGANVLTF. This chain joins TRBV11-3 and TRBJ2-6; the D gene is possibly TRBD2 (6 bases). Germline-derived CDR1 and CDR2 are SGHNT and YENEEA. This CDR3 contains 15 residues. Trimming removed 5 bases at V and 1 base at J, with 9 bases between.

The rearrangement links TRBV2 to TRBJ1-2, with D tentatively TRBD1 (6 bases). CDR3 length equals 15 residues. V was cut by 5 bases and J by 4 bases, with 17 bases left in between. The germline gives CDR1 SNHLY, CDR2 FYNNEI. The CDR3 coding sequence is TGTGCCAGCAGTATTCGGGACACGACCATCTATGGCTACACCTTC. Translation: CASSIRDTTIYGYTF.

This chain joins TRBV28 and TRBJ2-5, with 10 positions matching TRBD1. Trimming at V came to 5 bases and at J to 3 bases, leaving 6 bases not matched to a gene. The CDR3 covers 15 residues. CDR1 is MDHEN, CDR2 SYDVKM, per germline. CDR3 sequence: CASSGPGTGEETQYF. The CDR3 nucleotides read TGTGCCAGCAGTGGGCCCGGGACAGGGGAAGAGACCCAGTACTTC. Drawing the rest from reference TRBV28 and TRBJ2-5, the complete variable domain is DVKVTQSSRYLVKRTGEKVFLECVQDMDHENMFWYRQDPGLGLRLIYFSYDVKMKEKGDIPEGYSVSREKKERFSLILESASTNQTSMYLCASSGPGTGEETQYFGPGTRLLVL.